The T cell receptor beta chain under discussion was sequenced for a study of cytomegalovirus exposure and HLA in healthy donors. The assay was immunoSEQ multiplex PCR, and TCRdb's table has in-frame clones only and misses some. The table includes 110,000 to 150,000 clones, about 86% detected once. The study's findings and limits: Researchers reported that three CMV-associated chains were confirmed in vitro as CMV antigen-specific.

This clone was found a few times. The antigen is not known. Germline CDR1 and CDR2: MNHEY and SVGAGI. The CDR3 loop spans 14 amino acids. V lost 0 bases and J lost 2; bases outside the gene matches: 1. Sequencing used PBMCs. The chain is built from TRBV6-5 and TRBJ2-7; the match to TRBD1 covers 7 bases. The clonotype comes from a woman aged 18 to 35 in good health and CMV-seropositive. The CDR3 DNA reads TGTGCCAGCAGTTACTCGGGACAGCCCTACGAGCAGTACTTC. This codes for CASSYSGQPYEQYF.